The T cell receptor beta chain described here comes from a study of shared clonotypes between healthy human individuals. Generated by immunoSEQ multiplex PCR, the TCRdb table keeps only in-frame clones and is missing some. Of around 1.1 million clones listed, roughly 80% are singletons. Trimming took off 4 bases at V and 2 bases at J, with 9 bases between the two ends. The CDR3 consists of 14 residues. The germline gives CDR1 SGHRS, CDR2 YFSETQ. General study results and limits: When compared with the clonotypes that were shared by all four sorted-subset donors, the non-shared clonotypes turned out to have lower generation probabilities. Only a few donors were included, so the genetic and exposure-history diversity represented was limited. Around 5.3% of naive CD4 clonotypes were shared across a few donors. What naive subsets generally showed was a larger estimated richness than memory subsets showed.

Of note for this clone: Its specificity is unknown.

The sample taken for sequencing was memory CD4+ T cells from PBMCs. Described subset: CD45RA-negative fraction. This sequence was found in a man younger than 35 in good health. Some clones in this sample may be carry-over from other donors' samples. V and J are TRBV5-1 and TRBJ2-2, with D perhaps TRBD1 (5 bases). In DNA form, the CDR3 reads TGCGCCAGCAGCCCCCAGGGAAACACCGGGGAGCTGTTTTTT. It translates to CASSPQGNTGELFF.